The 14 T cell receptor beta chains below come from one sample, sequenced in a study of blood T cell repertoires in COVID-19 (TCRdb year 2020). To prepare the library, the immunoSEQ multiplex PCR assay was applied. In TCRdb, the immuneACCESS table is reduced to in-frame sequences with V and J assigned. These tables do not hold every clone; where another copy was compared, an unresolved V gene accounts for under half, and the others remain unexplained. The sample records under 350,000 clones, less than 90% of which are singletons. The ten largest clonotypes hold roughly 4.5% of the sample. Source material: peripheral blood. These receptors were taken from a man in his sixties who had recovered from COVID-19.

CDR3 in amino acids: CASSLGRGSTGNTIYF. The DNA for the CDR3 is TGTGCCAGCAGCTTAGGTAGGGGATCTACCGGAAACACCATATATTTT. This sequence joins TRBV7-2 and TRBJ1-3; maybe TRBD1 (5 bases). CDR1 is SGHTA, CDR2 FQGNSA, per germline. CDR3 length: 16 residues. V dropped 1 base and J dropped 4 bases, with 14 bases sitting between them. Complete variable domain (other parts from reference TRBV7-2 and TRBJ1-3): GAGVSQSPSNKVTEKGKDVELRCDPISGHTALYWYRQSLGQGLEFLIYFQGNSAPDKSGLPSDRFSAERTGGSVSTLTIQRTQQEDSAVYLCASSLGRGSTGNTIYFGEGSWLTVV.

The chain joins TRBV19 to TRBJ2-1, with TRBD1 matching 10 bases. This CDR3 is 18 amino acids long. The germline CDR1 and CDR2 sequences are LNHDA and SQIVND (reference sequence). J lost 1 base, V lost 10 bases, and 16 bases had no gene match. The CDR3 spells CATGTGERLIGSYNEQFF. The CDR3 DNA follows: TGTGCCACTGGGACAGGGGAGAGACTTATCGGTTCCTACAATGAGCAGTTCTTC. Full variable domain (missing parts from reference TRBV19 and TRBJ2-1): DGGITQSPKYLFRKEGQNVTLSCEQNLNHDAMYWYRQDPGQGLRLIYYSQIVNDFQKGDIAEGYSVSREKKESFPLTVTSAQKNPTAFYLCATGTGERLIGSYNEQFFGPGTRLTVL.

The genes are TRBV27 and TRBJ2-5, with a tentative D call TRBD2 (6 bases). This CDR3 has 14 residues. Germline assignment: CDR1 MNHEY and CDR2 SMNVEV (reference sequence). V lost 7 bases to trimming and J lost 1 base, with 13 bases between them. The CDR3 DNA sequence: TGTGCCAGCAAGGAGGGGTACCTCCAAGAGACCCAGTACTTC. As protein: CASKEGYLQETQYF.

This chain uses TRBV30 with TRBJ2-7; 7 nucleotides agree with TRBD2. V trimming: 3 bases; J trimming: 2 bases; junction bases outside the gene matches: 16. CDR1 is GTSNPN, CDR2 SVGIG, per germline (reference sequence). The CDR3 totals 17 residues. The CDR3 nucleotides read TGTGCCTGGAGCAGAGGCGCTAGCGGAAGTGCTCCCTACGAGCAGTACTTC. Its protein is CAWSRGASGSAPYEQYF. The whole variable domain, filled in from reference TRBV30 and TRBJ2-7, reads SQTIHQWPATLVQPVGSPLSLECTVEGTSNPNLYWYRQAAGRGLQLLFYSVGIGQISSEVPQNLSASRPQDRQFILSSKKLLLSDSGFYLCAWSRGASGSAPYEQYFGPGTRLTVT.

This sequence joins TRBV5-4 and TRBJ2-5; 10 bases agree with TRBD1. CDR3 length equals 15 residues. Germline V gives CDR1 SGHNT, CDR2 YYREEE (reference sequence). V lost 1 base, J lost 2 bases, and 2 bases stayed unmatched. CDR3 sequence reads: CASSLMDRGQETQYF. CDR3 DNA: TGTGCCAGCAGCTTGATGGACAGGGGGCAAGAGACCCAGTACTTC.

V is TRBV6-5 and J is TRBJ2-6; D may be TRBD2 (6 bases). The germline V gene encodes CDR1 MNHEY and CDR2 SVGAGI. V dropped 8 bases and J dropped 3 bases, with 14 bases sitting between them. This CDR3 has 15 amino acids. The CDR3 loop is CASLARVFGANVLTF. In DNA form, the CDR3 reads TGTGCCAGCCTAGCGAGAGTGTTTGGGGCCAACGTCCTGACTTTC.

A note on this clone: A junction boundary mismatches the germline segment, possibly from a read error. The gene calls are TRBV6-1 and TRBJ2-1; a weak D match, TRBD2 (5 bases). Germline V gene data show CDR1 as MNHNS and CDR2 as SASEGT. CDR3 size: 15 residues. CDR3 DNA sequence: TGTGCCAGCACTGAATATGAGGGTCCCTACAATGAGCAGTTCTTC. Its translation: CASTEYEGPYNEQFF.

V usage is TRBV6-5 and J usage is TRBJ2-4, with 8 positions matching TRBD2. In germline, CDR1 is MNHEY, CDR2 SVGAGI. The CDR3 consists of 14 residues. The V and J ends lost 6 bases and 8 bases, in that order; junction bases with no gene match: 9. The DNA of the CDR3 is TGTGCCAGCAGAGTTACACGGGAGGGGTACATTCAGTACTTC. It is translated as CASRVTREGYIQYF.

This chain uses TRBV5-1 with TRBJ2-7; 9 nucleotides align to TRBD1. Trimming took 4 bases from V and 7 from J; bases not matched to a gene: 12. The CDR3 consists of 15 residues. CDR1 and CDR2 from the germline V gene are SGHRS and YFSETQ. The CDR3 nucleotides read TGCGCCAGCAGCCGCAGACAGGGGGATTACGGGGAGCAGTACTTC. Its translation: CASSRRQGDYGEQYF. The whole variable domain, remainder taken from reference TRBV5-1 and TRBJ2-7, is KAGVTQTPRYLIKTRGQQVTLSCSPISGHRSVSWYQQTPGQGLQFLFEYFSETQRNKGNFPGRFSGRQFSNSRSEMNVSTLELGDSALYLCASSRRQGDYGEQYFGPGTRLTVT.

This clone was picked up many times. This chain joins TRBV5-1 and TRBJ2-7; 9 bases line up with TRBD1. This CDR3 contains 15 residues. CDR1 and CDR2 (germline): SGHRS, YFSETQ. With 5 bases clipped from V and 3 bases from J, the junction kept 9 bases outside the gene matches. CDR3 loop: CASSPRTGEVYEQYF. DNA for the CDR3: TGCGCCAGCAGTCCCCGGACAGGGGAAGTCTACGAGCAGTACTTC. Complete variable domain (other parts from reference TRBV5-1 and TRBJ2-7): KAGVTQTPRYLIKTRGQQVTLSCSPISGHRSVSWYQQTPGQGLQFLFEYFSETQRNKGNFPGRFSGRQFSNSRSEMNVSTLELGDSALYLCASSPRTGEVYEQYFGPGTRLTVT.

V and J are TRBV19 and TRBJ2-7; TRBD1 is a possible D gene (5 bases). CDR3 size: 12 residues. Germline lookup yields CDR1 LNHDA and CDR2 SQIVND (reference sequence). V was pared by 10 bases and J by 5 bases, with 15 bases between. This CDR3 reads CATSQAGHEQYF. CDR3 bases: TGTGCCACCTCCCAGGCAGGGCACGAGCAGTACTTC.

CDR3 loop: CASSPTPGQGNPYEQYF. CDR3 DNA: TGTGCCAGCTCACCAACACCGGGACAGGGAAATCCTTACGAGCAGTACTTC. This rearrangement joins TRBV18 to TRBJ2-7; 9 bases map to TRBD1. The V and J ends lost 2 bases and 4 bases, in that order; junction bases with no gene match: 12. Germline assignment: CDR1 KGHSH and CDR2 LQKENI. The CDR3 totals 17 residues.

This clone has just a few counts. V is TRBV14 and J is TRBJ1-3; D unclear. The CDR3 consists of 15 residues. CDR1 SGHDN and CDR2 FVKESK come from the germline V gene. Trimming pared 0 bases from V and 2 bases from J, leaving 8 bases between. In DNA, the CDR3 is TGTGCCAGCAGCCAAGATGGGAGAACTGGAAACACCATATATTTT. This encodes CASSQDGRTGNTIYF.

J is TRBJ2-7 and V is TRBV29-1; TRBD1 is a possible D gene (5 bases). This CDR3 is 11 amino acids long. Germline V CDR1 and CDR2: SQVTM, ANQGSEA. The ends were cut back, 5 bases at V and 0 bases at J, with 5 bases in the middle. For the CDR3, the DNA is TGCAGCGTTACAGGCTCCTACGAGCAGTACTTC. Its translation is CSVTGSYEQYF.